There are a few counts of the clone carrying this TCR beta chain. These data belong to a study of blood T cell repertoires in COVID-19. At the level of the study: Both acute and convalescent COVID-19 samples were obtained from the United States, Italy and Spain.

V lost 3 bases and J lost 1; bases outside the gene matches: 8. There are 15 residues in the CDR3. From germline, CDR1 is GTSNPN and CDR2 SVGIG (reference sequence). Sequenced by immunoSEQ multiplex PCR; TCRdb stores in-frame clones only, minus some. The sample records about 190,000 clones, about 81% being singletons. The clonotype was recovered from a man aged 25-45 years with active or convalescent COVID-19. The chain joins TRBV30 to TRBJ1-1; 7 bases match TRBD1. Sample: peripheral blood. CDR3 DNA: TGTGCCTGGAGCCCAGGACAGGAGGAGAACACTGAAGCTTTCTTT. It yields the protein CAWSPGQEENTEAFF.